The present TCR beta chain was sequenced within a study of T-cell reconstitution after alpha-beta-depleted transplantation in children (TCRdb year 2016). With respect to the entire study: The study quantitatively tracked T-cell immune reconstitution after TCRalphabeta/CD19-depleted allogeneic hematopoietic cell transplantation in children using TCR repertoire profiling. Broad study findings and their caveats: In some patients, the high TCRbeta diversity seen at day 60 was put down to recipient T cells and intrathymic progenitors that had survived conditioning. The apparently early recovery of alphabetaT-cell counts about two months after transplant reportedly depended on only several hundred rapidly expanded clones that came from non-depleted graft cells. Over the following months the frequencies of hyperexpanded clones went down, and after one year T-cell counts and TCRbeta diversity were mostly credited to newly produced T cells.

The treatment or condition label, read with the paper, signifies: allogeneic hematopoietic cell transplantation with graft depleted of TCRalphabeta T cells and CD19 B cells. The children who served as transplant recipients had been given grafts of TCRalphabeta/CD19-depleted allogeneic hematopoietic cells. As concerns this clonotype: The antigen it recognizes is unknown. No quality values exist for individual bases; no much larger clone is one base distant.

The method was PCR. Instrument on record: Illumina HiSeq 2500. TCR library preparation used molecular barcoding, with unique molecular identifiers applied to normalize quantification of the TCRbeta repertoire. The raw public data were reprocessed by TCRdb itself: fastp quality trimming at Q25, MiXCR clonotype calling, in-frame beta chains only. Rows are unified per CDR3 protein, each entry keeping the most common DNA and genes. The table for this sample lists about 830,000 distinct CDR3 sequences; about 15% of them were counted only once. Under 6% of the sample comes from the top ten. The material sequenced was PBMCs, mostly from graft donor cells, taken 360 days after TCRalphabeta/CD19-depleted stem cell transplant. The sequence was collected from a male patient younger than 18 who had a stem cell transplant for acute lymphoblastic leukemia, so the T cells may come from the graft donor.

Here is the DNA: TGTGCCAGCAACCTCCTAGACGGGCTGCGATACGAGCAGTACTTC. Translated, this is CASNLLDGLRYEQYF. The sequence links TRBV5-6 to TRBJ2-7; the D gene cannot be resolved reliably. V and J are truncated by 6 bases and 4 bases respectively, leaving an intervening sequence of 20 bases. Counted from cysteine to phenylalanine, this CDR3 has 15 amino acids. CDR3 DNA is the only sequence kept; it has 45 bases, read in frame from the first base. As encoded in the germline V gene, CDR1 is SGHDT while CDR2 is YYEEEE. The variable domain in full, with residues beyond the CDR3 obtained from the reference TRBV5-6 and TRBJ2-7 genes, is DAGVTQSPTHLIKTRGQQVTLRCSPKSGHDTVSWYQQALGQGPQFIFQYYEEEERQRGNFPDRFSGHQFPNYSSELNVNALLLGDSALYLCASNLLDGLRYEQYFGPGTRLTVT.